Listed here are 23 T cell receptor beta chains from one sample, sequenced in a study of T cells in Graves' hyperthyroidism and ophthalmopathy. Amplified regions were TCR beta CDR3 sequences from RNA transcripts. First-round RT-PCR targeting the TCR CDR3 was performed with the HTBI primer set. TCRdb used MiXCR to reprocess the multiplex PCR reads, holding one entry per CDR3 protein. The sample holds approximately 720,000 distinct CDR3 sequences, under 20% seen once. The sequenced material came from blood. These receptor sequences come from a woman aged 50 to 60 with Graves' hyperthyroidism that later progressed to Graves' ophthalmopathy.

A few counts support this clonotype. This chain joins TRBV6-1 and TRBJ2-7, with D hard to call. Germline lookup yields CDR1 MNHNS and CDR2 SASEGT. CDR3 length: 14 amino acids. V lost 3 bases to trimming and J lost 7 bases, with 16 bases between them. CDR3 DNA sequence: TGTGCCAGCAGTGAGGAATGGGGTCTCCTGGAGCAGTACTTC. Its protein is CASSEEWGLLEQYF.

In its sample, this clonotype was seen many times. V usage is TRBV3-1 and J usage is TRBJ2-7; D possibly uses TRBD1 or TRBD2 (5 bases each). Between the trimmed V and J ends, which lost 4 bases and 0 bases, there was a span of 16 bases. Germline assignment: CDR1 LGHDT and CDR2 YNNKEL (reference sequence). This CDR3 comprises 16 residues. The CDR3: CASSPGTGPSSYEQYF. The CDR3 DNA is TGTGCCAGCAGCCCTGGGACGGGGCCGAGCTCCTACGAGCAGTACTTC.

The rearrangement links TRBV5-4 to TRBJ2-1; unclear D gene. The CDR3 is made up of 15 amino acids. V was clipped by 5 bases and J by 0 bases, with 12 bases between them. Germline loops: CDR1 SGHNT, CDR2 YYREEE (reference sequence). The CDR3 DNA reads TGTGCCAGCAGATCAGCTGTGAGCTCCTACAATGAGCAGTTCTTC. It encodes CASRSAVSSYNEQFF. The full variable domain, completed using reference TRBV5-4 and TRBJ2-1, is ETGVTQSPTHLIKTRGQQVTLRCSSQSGHNTVSWYQQALGQGPQFIFQYYREEENGRGNFPPRFSGLQFPNYSSELNVNALELDDSALYLCASRSAVSSYNEQFFGPGTRLTVL.

This clonotype has a count of ten or more. The chain employs TRBV6-5 and TRBJ1-2, with D possibly being TRBD1 (5 bases). V was cut by 2 bases and J by 2 bases, with 12 bases left in between. Looked up from germline, CDR1 is MNHEY and CDR2 is SVGAGI. The CDR3 is 15 amino acids. The CDR3 spells CASSYGTGVNYGYTF. CDR3 sequence (DNA): TGTGCCAGCAGTTACGGGACGGGGGTAAACTATGGCTACACCTTC.

This clonotype was recorded many times. The chain has TRBV11-2 and TRBJ1-1; D is unresolved. V shed 1 base and J shed 1 base, with 7 bases lying between them. Germline V gene data show CDR1 as SGHAT and CDR2 as FQNNGV. CDR3 length equals 14 residues. The CDR3 spells CASSLATTNTEAFF. CDR3 coding DNA: TGTGCCAGCAGCTTAGCGACAACGAACACTGAAGCTTTCTTT.

This clonotype was detected a few times. The chain recombines TRBV18 with TRBJ1-2, with a tentative D call TRBD1 (6 bases). V gave up 0 bases and J gave up 7 bases, with 9 bases separating them. CDR3 size: 13 residues. From germline, CDR1 is KGHSH and CDR2 LQKENI. CDR3 coding DNA: TGTGCCAGCTCACCACCGGGGGCGTCTGGCTACACCTTC. Protein: CASSPPGASGYTF.

There are many counts of this clonotype. The chain combines TRBV5-1 with TRBJ1-2; 7 bases are a match to TRBD1. With 0 bases clipped from V and 4 bases from J, the junction kept 6 bases outside the gene matches. In germline, CDR1 is SGHRS, CDR2 YFSETQ. The CDR3 is 15 amino acids. This CDR3 reads CASSLGTTGAYGYTF. The CDR3 coding sequence is TGCGCCAGCAGCTTGGGCACAACAGGGGCCTATGGCTACACCTTC.

This clonotype has a handful of counts. This chain joins TRBV27 and TRBJ1-5, with 11 bases aligning to TRBD1. The CDR3 contains 16 residues. Germline V CDR1 and CDR2: MNHEY, SMNVEV (reference sequence). J gave up 8 bases and V 4 bases, and 10 bases lay outside the gene matches. CDR3 in DNA: TGTGCCAGCAGTTCCCGGGACAGGGGGGTTGAAAAGCCCCAGCATTTT. Translating gives CASSSRDRGVEKPQHF.

The chain joins TRBV11-2 to TRBJ2-3; D not resolved. With 2 bases removed from V and 2 bases from J, the gap between germline ends came to 11 bases. The CDR3 is 15 amino acids. Germline V gives CDR1 SGHAT, CDR2 FQNNGV. The CDR3 sequence: CASSLLGAYTDTQYF. CDR3 sequence (DNA): TGTGCCAGCAGCTTACTGGGCGCGTACACAGATACGCAGTATTTT.

This clonotype was found many times. Germline and junction disagree at one end, which may indicate a read error. The gene calls are TRBV12-3 or TRBV12-4 and TRBJ1-1, with 7 bases aligning to TRBD1. The CDR3 runs to 12 residues. The CDR3 nucleotides read TGTGCCAGCAGTTTAGCGCACAGGGGCTGCATCTTT. This translates into CASSLAHRGCIF.

This clonotype was recorded only once. V and J are TRBV19 and TRBJ2-3, with TRBD1 matching 7 bases. V dropped 5 bases and J dropped 10; count of bases not matched to a gene: 6. Looked up from germline, CDR1 is LNHDA and CDR2 is SQIVND (reference sequence). This CDR3 region has 12 residues. CDR3: CASSPDRDAQYF. The CDR3 DNA sequence: TGTGCCAGTAGTCCCGACAGGGATGCGCAGTATTTT.

The rearrangement links TRBV19 to TRBJ2-2; tentatively, D is TRBD1 (5 bases). The V gene's germline CDR1 is LNHDA and CDR2 SQIVND (reference sequence). V lost 2 bases, J lost 7 bases, and 14 bases lay in between. The CDR3 has 15 amino acids. CDR3 nucleotides: TGTGCCAGTAGTATATTTGGGGCCAAGGACGGGGAGCTGTTTTTT. This gives the protein CASSIFGAKDGELFF.

This clonotype has only one observation. The chain joins TRBV20-1 to TRBJ2-5; maybe TRBD2 (5 bases). Between the trimmed V and J ends, which lost 4 bases and 5 bases, there was a span of 20 bases. The CDR3 contains 15 residues. CDR1 and CDR2 from the germline V gene are DFQATT and SNEGSKA (reference sequence). In DNA form, the CDR3 reads TGCAGTGCTACCCCCGGGCTCCGAGGAGGCGAGACCCAGTACTTC. Translation: CSATPGLRGGETQYF.

A word on this clonotype: A much bigger clone sits one base away, suggesting this may be a read error. The gene calls are TRBV7-3 and TRBJ2-1, with D perhaps TRBD2 (7 bases). CDR1 is SGHTA and CDR2 is FQGTGA in the germline V gene. The CDR3 is 15 amino acids. Written as DNA, the CDR3 is TGTGCCAGCAGCCTGGGGTGGGGGGGCCCCAATGAGCAGCTCTTC. It encodes CASSLGWGGPNEQLF.

This clonotype was detected a few times. This chain joins TRBV12-3 or TRBV12-4 and TRBJ2-3; TRBD2 matches at 12 bases. The CDR3 extends over 18 amino acids. The V and J ends lost 3 bases and 0 bases, in that order; junction bases with no gene match: 7. CDR3 bases: TGTGCCAGCAGTTTGGCTAGCGGGGGGGAGCCTAGCACAGATACGCAGTATTTT. Its translation: CASSLASGGEPSTDTQYF.

The sample holds a few counts of this clonotype. V and J are TRBV20-1 and TRBJ2-1; tentatively, D is TRBD1 (6 bases). V was cut by 4 bases and J by 7 bases, with 17 bases left in between. The length of the CDR3 is 14 residues. Germline V CDR1 and CDR2: DFQATT, SNEGSKA (reference sequence). CDR3 nucleotides: TGCAGTGCTAAGCAAACAGGGTTTTTGAATGAGCAGTTCTTC. Translating it yields CSAKQTGFLNEQFF.

This clonotype was found a few times. A much larger clone sits a single nucleotide away, making a read error possible. The genes are TRBV7-8 and TRBJ1-2; D is perhaps TRBD1 (6 bases). This CDR3 has 15 amino acids. Per the germline V gene, CDR1 is SGHVS and CDR2 is FQNEAQ. The CDR3 region has the DNA TGTGCCAGCAGCCCCCGGACAGCCGGGGACTATGGCCACACCTTC. Residues: CASSPRTAGDYGHTF.

This clonotype was observed many times. V gene TRBV11-2 combines with J gene TRBJ2-1, with TRBD2 matching 7 bases. The CDR3 consists of 17 residues. Germline trimming cut 0 bases from V and 4 bases from J; bases unmatched to any gene: 9. CDR1 and CDR2 from the germline V gene are SGHAT and FQNNGV. The CDR3 coding sequence is TGTGCCAGCAGCTTAGATCCCGGGCGGGGGAGGTACAATGAGCAGTTCTTC. Translating it yields CASSLDPGRGRYNEQFF.

This clonotype was counted between two and nine times. The chain uses TRBV5-5 and TRBJ2-5, with D hard to call. The CDR3 is 15 residues long. CDR1 and CDR2 from the germline V gene are SGHKS and YYEKEE (reference sequence). Trimming pared 0 bases from V and 1 base from J, leaving 10 bases between. CDR3 nucleotides: TGTGCCAGCAGCTTGGGGGGTGGACGCCAAGAGACCCAGTACTTC. Protein sequence: CASSLGGGRQETQYF.

A few counts support this clonotype. The rearrangement links TRBV9 to TRBJ1-2, with D possibly TRBD1 on 5 matching bases. Germline CDR1 reads SGDLS; CDR2 reads YYNGEE. The V gene lost 7 bases and the J gene lost 4 bases, with 23 bases spanning the gap. The CDR3 is 16 amino acids. The CDR3 here is CASSNPHTRDPYGYTF. The CDR3 bases are TGTGCCAGCTCAAACCCACACACCAGGGATCCCTATGGCTACACCTTC.

This chain connects TRBV6-1 to TRBJ1-2, with TRBD1 matching 10 bases. V trimming: 5 bases; J trimming: 8 bases; junction bases outside the gene matches: 11. CDR1 and CDR2 (germline): MNHNS, SASEGT. CDR3 size: 15 residues. The CDR3 reads CASSPRRTGGQGYTF. CDR3 nucleotides: TGTGCCAGCAGTCCCCGCCGGACAGGGGGGCAAGGCTACACCTTC.

This clonotype was counted only a few times. The gene calls are TRBV12-3 or TRBV12-4 and TRBJ2-1; D remains unclear. The CDR3 spans 15 residues. V was cut by 3 bases and J by 2 bases, with 11 bases left in between. The CDR3: CASSFKGITYNEQFF. The CDR3, as DNA: TGTGCCAGCAGTTTTAAGGGCATCACCTACAATGAGCAGTTCTTC.

This clonotype showed up just a few times. The rearrangement joins TRBV6-6 to TRBJ1-5, with a tentative D call TRBD1 (5 bases). Germline V gene sequence: CDR1 MNHNY, CDR2 SVGAGI (reference sequence). The CDR3 has 16 amino acids. Trimming pared 0 bases from V and 11 bases from J, leaving 20 bases between. The CDR3 nucleotides are TGTGCCAGCAGTTACTCGAGGATCAGGGACGGGGAAGCCCAGCATTTT. Protein product: CASSYSRIRDGEAQHF.